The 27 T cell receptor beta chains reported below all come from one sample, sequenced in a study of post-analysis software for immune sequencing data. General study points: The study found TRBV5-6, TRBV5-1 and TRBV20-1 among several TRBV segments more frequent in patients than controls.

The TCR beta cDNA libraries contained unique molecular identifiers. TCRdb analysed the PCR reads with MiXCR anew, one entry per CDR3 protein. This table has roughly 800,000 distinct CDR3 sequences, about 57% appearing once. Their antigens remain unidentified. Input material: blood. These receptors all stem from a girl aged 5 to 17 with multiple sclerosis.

The chain's CDR3 is CASSPSPQGAGEQYF. CDR3 nucleotides: TGTGCCAGCAGTCCATCCCCCCAGGGGGCGGGGGAGCAGTACTTC. This chain uses TRBV28 with TRBJ2-7; 8 nucleotides agree with TRBD1. The V and J ends lost 5 bases and 7 bases, in that order; junction bases with no gene match: 13. This CDR3 spans 15 amino acids. Germline V gives CDR1 MDHEN, CDR2 SYDVKM.

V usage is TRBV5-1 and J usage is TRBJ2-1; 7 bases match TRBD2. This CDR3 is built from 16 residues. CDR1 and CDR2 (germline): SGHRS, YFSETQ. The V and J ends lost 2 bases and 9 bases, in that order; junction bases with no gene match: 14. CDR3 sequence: CASSFGSGGRAGEQFF. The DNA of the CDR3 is TGCGCCAGCAGCTTTGGGTCCGGGGGGAGGGCCGGTGAGCAGTTCTTC.

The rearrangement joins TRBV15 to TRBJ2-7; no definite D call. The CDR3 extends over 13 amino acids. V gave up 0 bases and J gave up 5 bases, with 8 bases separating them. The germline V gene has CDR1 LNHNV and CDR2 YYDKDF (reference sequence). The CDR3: CATSREPLNEQYF. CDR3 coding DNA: TGTGCCACCAGCAGAGAGCCCCTAAACGAGCAGTACTTC.

The CDR3 sequence is CASRPGLAAYSYEQYF. Here the CDR3 DNA reads TGTGCCAGCAGACCAGGACTAGCGGCATACTCCTACGAGCAGTACTTC. The rearrangement links TRBV7-2 to TRBJ2-7; 10 nucleotides align to TRBD2. The germline V gene encodes CDR1 SGHTA and CDR2 FQGNSA. The CDR3 spans 16 residues. The ends lost 6 bases at V and 0 bases at J; junction bases unmatched: 8.

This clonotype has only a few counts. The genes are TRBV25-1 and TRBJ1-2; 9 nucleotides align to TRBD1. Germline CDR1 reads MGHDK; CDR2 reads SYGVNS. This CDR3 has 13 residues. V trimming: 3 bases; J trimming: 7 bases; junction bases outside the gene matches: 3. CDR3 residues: CASSELGQGGYTF. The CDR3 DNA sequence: TGTGCCAGCAGTGAGTTGGGACAGGGTGGCTACACCTTC.

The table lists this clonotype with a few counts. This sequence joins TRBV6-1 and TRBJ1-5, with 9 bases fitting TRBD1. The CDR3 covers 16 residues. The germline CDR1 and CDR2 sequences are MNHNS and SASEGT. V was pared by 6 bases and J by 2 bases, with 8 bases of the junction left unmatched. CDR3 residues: CASSETGGAGNQPQHF. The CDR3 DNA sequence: TGTGCCAGCAGCGAAACAGGGGGCGCAGGCAATCAGCCCCAGCATTTT.

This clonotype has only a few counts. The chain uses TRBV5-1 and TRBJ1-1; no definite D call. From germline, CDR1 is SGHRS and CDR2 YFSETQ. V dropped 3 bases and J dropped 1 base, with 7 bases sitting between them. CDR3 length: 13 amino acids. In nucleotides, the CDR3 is TGCGCCAGCAGCTCAGAAAGGAACACTGAAGCTTTCTTT. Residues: CASSSERNTEAFF.

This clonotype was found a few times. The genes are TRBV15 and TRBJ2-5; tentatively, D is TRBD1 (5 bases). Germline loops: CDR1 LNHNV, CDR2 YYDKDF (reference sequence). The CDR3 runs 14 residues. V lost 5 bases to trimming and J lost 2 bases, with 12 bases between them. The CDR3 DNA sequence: TGTGCCACCAGCCCCGCAGGGCAGCAAGAGACCCAGTACTTC. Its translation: CATSPAGQQETQYF.

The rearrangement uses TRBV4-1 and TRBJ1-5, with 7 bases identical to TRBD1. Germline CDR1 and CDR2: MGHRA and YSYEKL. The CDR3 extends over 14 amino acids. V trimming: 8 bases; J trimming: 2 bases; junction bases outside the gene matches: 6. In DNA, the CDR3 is TGCGCCAGCGACAGGGAGGGAGGCAATCAGCCCCAGCATTTT. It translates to CASDREGGNQPQHF.

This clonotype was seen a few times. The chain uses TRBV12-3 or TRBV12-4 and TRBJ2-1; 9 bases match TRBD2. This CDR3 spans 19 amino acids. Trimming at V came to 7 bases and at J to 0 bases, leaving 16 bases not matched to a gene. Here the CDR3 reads CASTIGLAHRASSYNEQFF. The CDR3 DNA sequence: TGTGCCAGCACCATAGGACTAGCGCATAGGGCGAGCTCCTACAATGAGCAGTTCTTC.

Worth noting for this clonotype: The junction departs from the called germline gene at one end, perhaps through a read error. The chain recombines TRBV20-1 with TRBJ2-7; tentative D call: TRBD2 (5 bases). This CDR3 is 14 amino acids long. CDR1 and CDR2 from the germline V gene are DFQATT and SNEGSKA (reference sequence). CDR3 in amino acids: CSTRDGRGSYEQYF. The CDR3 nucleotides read TGCAGTACTAGAGATGGGAGAGGCTCCTACGAGCAGTACTTC.

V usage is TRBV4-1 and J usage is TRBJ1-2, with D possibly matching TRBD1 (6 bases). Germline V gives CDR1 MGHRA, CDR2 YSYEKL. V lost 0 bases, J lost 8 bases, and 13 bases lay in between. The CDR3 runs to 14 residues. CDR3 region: CASSQERTAQGYTF. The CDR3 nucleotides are TGCGCCAGCAGCCAAGAACGGACAGCCCAAGGCTACACCTTC.

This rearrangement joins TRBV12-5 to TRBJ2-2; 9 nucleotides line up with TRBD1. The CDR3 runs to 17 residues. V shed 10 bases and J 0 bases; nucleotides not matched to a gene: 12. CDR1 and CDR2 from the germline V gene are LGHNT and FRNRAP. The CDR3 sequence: CATHDFGTGPNTGELFF. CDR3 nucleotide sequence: TGTGCTACCCATGACTTCGGGACAGGGCCGAACACCGGGGAGCTGTTTTTT.

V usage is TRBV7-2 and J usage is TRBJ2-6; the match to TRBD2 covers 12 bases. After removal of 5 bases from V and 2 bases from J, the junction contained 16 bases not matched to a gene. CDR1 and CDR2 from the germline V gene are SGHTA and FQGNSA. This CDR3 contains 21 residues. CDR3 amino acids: CASSMTASGGAGRPGANVLTF. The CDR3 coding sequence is TGTGCCAGCAGCATGACCGCTAGCGGGGGGGCCGGCCGTCCTGGGGCCAACGTCCTGACTTTC.

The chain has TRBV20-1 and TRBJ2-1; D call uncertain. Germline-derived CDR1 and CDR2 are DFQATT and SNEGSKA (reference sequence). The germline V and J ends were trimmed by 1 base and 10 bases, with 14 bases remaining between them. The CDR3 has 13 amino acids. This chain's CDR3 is CSARGPSSNEQFF. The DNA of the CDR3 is TGCAGTGCTAGAGGCCCGTCTAGTAACGAGCAGTTCTTC.

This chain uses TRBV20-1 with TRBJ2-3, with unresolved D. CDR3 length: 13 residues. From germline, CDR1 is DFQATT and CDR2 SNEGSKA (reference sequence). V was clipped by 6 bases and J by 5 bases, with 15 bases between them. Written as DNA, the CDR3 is TGCAGTGCAACCTCGACGGTACAAGATACGCAGTATTTT. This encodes CSATSTVQDTQYF.

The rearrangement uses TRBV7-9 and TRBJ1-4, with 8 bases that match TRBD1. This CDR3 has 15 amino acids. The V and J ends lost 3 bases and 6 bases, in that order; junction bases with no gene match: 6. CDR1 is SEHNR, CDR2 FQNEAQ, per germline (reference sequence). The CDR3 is CASSFGQGGDEKLFF. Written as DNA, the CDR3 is TGTGCCAGCAGCTTCGGACAGGGAGGCGATGAAAAACTGTTTTTT.

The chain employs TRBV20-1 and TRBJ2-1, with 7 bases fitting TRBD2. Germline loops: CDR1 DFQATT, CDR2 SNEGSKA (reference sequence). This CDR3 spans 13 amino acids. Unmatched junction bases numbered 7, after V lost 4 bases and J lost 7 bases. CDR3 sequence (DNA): TGCAGTGCTACCCGGACTAGTATGAATGAGCAGTTCTTC. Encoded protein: CSATRTSMNEQFF.

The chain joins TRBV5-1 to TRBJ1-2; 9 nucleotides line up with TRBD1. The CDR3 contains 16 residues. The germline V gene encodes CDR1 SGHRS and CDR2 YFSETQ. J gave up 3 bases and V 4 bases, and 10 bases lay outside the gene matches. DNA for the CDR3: TGCGCCAGCAGCAGACGACAGGGGGTCCAACACTATGGCTACACCTTC. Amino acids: CASSRRQGVQHYGYTF.

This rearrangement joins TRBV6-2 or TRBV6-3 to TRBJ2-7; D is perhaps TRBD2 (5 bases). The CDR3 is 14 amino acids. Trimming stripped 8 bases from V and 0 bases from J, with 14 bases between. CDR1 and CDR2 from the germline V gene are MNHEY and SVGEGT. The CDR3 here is CASRTLGSSYEQYF. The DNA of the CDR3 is TGTGCCAGCCGAACGTTGGGGAGCTCCTACGAGCAGTACTTC.

The CDR3 sequence is CASSETSSWARSSNYGYTF. The CDR3 DNA reads TGTGCCAGCAGTGAAACTTCCAGTTGGGCACGCTCTTCTAACTATGGCTACACCTTC. The V and J genes are TRBV2 and TRBJ1-2; D remains unclear. Germline lookup yields CDR1 SNHLY and CDR2 FYNNEI. The CDR3 is 19 residues long. The V end lost 2 bases, the J end lost 0 bases, and 22 bases lay between the germline ends.

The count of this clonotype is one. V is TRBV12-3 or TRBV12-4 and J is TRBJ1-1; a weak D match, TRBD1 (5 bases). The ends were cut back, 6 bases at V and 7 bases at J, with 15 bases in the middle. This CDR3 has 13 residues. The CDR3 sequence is CASRRRGPDEAFF. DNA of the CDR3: TGTGCCAGCAGGCGCCGGGGCCCCGATGAAGCTTTCTTT.

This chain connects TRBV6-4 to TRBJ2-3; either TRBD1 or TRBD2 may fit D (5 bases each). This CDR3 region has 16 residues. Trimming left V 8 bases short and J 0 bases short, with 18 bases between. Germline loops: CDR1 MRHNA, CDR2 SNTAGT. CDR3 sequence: CASGLKGRSSTDTQYF. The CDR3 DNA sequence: TGTGCCAGCGGTCTAAAGGGACGGTCTAGCACAGATACGCAGTATTTT.

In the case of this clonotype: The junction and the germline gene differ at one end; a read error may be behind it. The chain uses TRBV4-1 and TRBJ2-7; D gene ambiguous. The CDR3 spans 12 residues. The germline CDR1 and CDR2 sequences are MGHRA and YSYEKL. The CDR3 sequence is CTSSRTPYEQYF. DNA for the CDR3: TGCACCAGCAGTCGAACACCCTACGAGCAGTACTTC.

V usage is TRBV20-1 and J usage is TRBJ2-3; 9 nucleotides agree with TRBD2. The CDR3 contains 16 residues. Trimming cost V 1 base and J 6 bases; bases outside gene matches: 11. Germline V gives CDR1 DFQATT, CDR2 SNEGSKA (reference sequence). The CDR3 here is CSARAQKRGVGDTQYF. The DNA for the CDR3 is TGCAGTGCTAGAGCCCAAAAGCGGGGGGTTGGGGATACGCAGTATTTT.

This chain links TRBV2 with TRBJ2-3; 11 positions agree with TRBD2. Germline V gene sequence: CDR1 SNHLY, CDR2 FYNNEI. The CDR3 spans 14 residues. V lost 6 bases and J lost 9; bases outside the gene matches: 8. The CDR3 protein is CASRGTSGGWTQYF. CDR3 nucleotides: TGTGCCAGCAGGGGGACTAGCGGAGGTTGGACGCAGTATTTT.

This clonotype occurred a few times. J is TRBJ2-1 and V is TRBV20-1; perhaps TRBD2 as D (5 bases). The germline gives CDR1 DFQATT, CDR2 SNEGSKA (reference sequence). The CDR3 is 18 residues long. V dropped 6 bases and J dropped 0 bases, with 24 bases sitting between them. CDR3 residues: CSASLERSSRRSYNEQFF. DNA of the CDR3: TGCAGTGCGTCCCTGGAAAGGTCTAGCCGACGCTCCTACAATGAGCAGTTCTTC.